This TCR beta chain stems from a study of T cell responses to AZD1222 COVID-19 vaccine. Whole-study context: Second-dose intervals near 4 or 12 weeks were combined. Study-wide results and caveats: Just a handful of people given AZD1222 tested seropositive at baseline. Rises in breadth and depth of Spike-specific TCRs came after two AZD1222 doses. White British ancestry dominated among donors, who included more females, and clonal diversity was possibly underestimated.

The CDR3 loop spans 14 amino acids. Germline lookup yields CDR1 MDHEN and CDR2 SYDVKM. The V and J ends lost 3 bases and 4 bases respectively, with 10 bases between them. A word on this clone: The antigen is undetermined.

The table came from immunoSEQ multiplex PCR; TCRdb's copy has only in-frame clones and leaves some out. The repertoire holds approximately 100,000 clones, with around 87% as singletons. This chain uses TRBV28 with TRBJ1-3; D gene uncertain. The sequence came from an adult in good health. The source material was peripheral blood, sampled on day 0 of AZD1222 vaccination. DNA for the CDR3: TGTGCCAGCAGTTTGGCCGGGTCAGGAAACACCATATATTTT. It codes for CASSLAGSGNTIYF.